This is a list of T cell receptor beta chains from one sample in a study of CD8 T cells in ankylosing spondylitis. TCRdb fed the 5' RACE reads into MiXCR, producing one record per CDR3 protein. Here the sample spans about 390,000 distinct CDR3 sequences, approximately 20% being singletons. The sequencing sample was made of blood, either unsorted or a sorted T cell fraction (not recorded which). Receptors originate from a male donor with ankylosing spondylitis. The CDR3 runs from the conserved cysteine through the conserved F or W. D genes are given only for firm matches. The size of a clone is reported for some rows only, either as once, few or many, or as a class for expanded clones.

j_call d_call clone_size v_call cdr3_nt cdr3_aa
TRBJ1-1 - few TRBV18 TGTGCCAGCTCACCCCAGGTCGGGGAAGCTTTCTTT CASSPQVGEAFF
TRBJ2-2 - many TRBV29-1 TGCAGCGTTGAATATGGCGGGGAGCTGTTTTTT CSVEYGGELFF
TRBJ2-3 - few TRBV4-3 TGCGCCAGCAGCCAAGGCCGGTATACGCAGTATTTT CASSQGRYTQYF
TRBJ1-6 - few TRBV9 TGTGCCAGCAGCGTAGCTTCCTCCTTTAATTCACCCCTCCACTTT CASSVASSFNSPLHF
TRBJ2-7 - - TRBV6-2/TRBV6-3 TGTGCCAGCAGTGCCTGGACAGCCTCCTACGAGCAGTACTTC CASSAWTASYEQYF
TRBJ2-7 TRBD1 - TRBV3-1 TGTGCCAGCAGCCCGACGGACAGGGGCTACGAGCAGTACTTC CASSPTDRGYEQYF
TRBJ2-5 - few TRBV20-1 TGCAGTGCTATCAAGTTAGGAGTAGGGGAGACCCAGTACTTC CSAIKLGVGETQYF
TRBJ2-7 TRBD2 many TRBV10-3 TGTGCCATCAGTGTAGCGGGAGGGCCCGAGCAGTACTTC CAISVAGGPEQYF
TRBJ1-5 - few TRBV15 TGTGCCACCAGCAGAGAAACAGGGAGGAGCAATCAGCCCCAGCATTTT CATSRETGRSNQPQHF
TRBJ2-1 - few TRBV10-3 TGTGCCATCAGTGAGTCCTCGACAGGATACAATGAGCAGTTCTTC CAISESSTGYNEQFF
TRBJ2-1 TRBD2 many TRBV5-1 TGCGCCAGCAGCACCTGGACTAGCGGGAACAATGAGCAGTTCTTC CASSTWTSGNNEQFF
TRBJ2-7 TRBD2 many TRBV5-1 TGCGCCAGCAGCTTAGGGACTAGCGGGATCTACGAGCAGTACTTC CASSLGTSGIYEQYF
TRBJ2-1 TRBD2 few TRBV5-6 TGTGCCAGCAGCTTGGTTGTTGGACTAGCGGGGGTGGACAATGAGCAGTTCTTC CASSLVVGLAGVDNEQFF
TRBJ2-7 TRBD1 few TRBV10-3 TGTGCCATCAGTGTAAAAGGGACAGGGGATTTCGAGCAGTACTTC CAISVKGTGDFEQYF
TRBJ2-6 TRBD2 - TRBV29-1 TGCAGCGCGGGGGGGGTCGGGGCCAACGTCCTGACTTTC CSAGGVGANVLTF
TRBJ2-1 - - TRBV29-1 TGCAGCGTTGTCCCTAGCCCCTACAATGAGCAGTTCTTC CSVVPSPYNEQFF
TRBJ2-7 - - TRBV7-6 TGTGCCAGCAGCTTAGGAGACGTAGCGGCCTACGAGCAGTACTTC CASSLGDVAAYEQYF
TRBJ2-3 - - TRBV5-1 TGCGCCAGCAGCTTGGCCGGCGGGATCACTGGCACAGATACGCAGTATTTT CASSLAGGITGTDTQYF
TRBJ2-5 - - TRBV3-1 TGTGCGGCGCGGCAGTCCGGCACCCAGTACTTC CAARQSGTQYF
TRBJ2-3 - many TRBV29-1 TGCAGCGTAAAGGACAGCAGAAGAACAGATACGCAGTATTTT CSVKDSRRTDTQYF
TRBJ2-3 - - TRBV24-1 TGTGCCACCAGTGACCCGGGGAGAGGCGTTGGCACAGATACGCAGTATTTT CATSDPGRGVGTDTQYF
TRBJ2-5 - - TRBV29-1 TGCAGCACAGGACAGACCCAAGAGACCCAGTACTTC CSTGQTQETQYF
TRBJ2-7 - - TRBV20-1 TGCAGTGCTAGTCCTATGAGAGCGGACGAGCAGTACTTC CSASPMRADEQYF
TRBJ2-2 - - TRBV12-3/TRBV12-4 TGTGCCAGCAGGGGGGAGCTGTTTTTT CASRGELFF
TRBJ2-2 - - TRBV20-1 TGCAGTGCCCGATTTCCCAGACACAACACCGGGGAGCTGTTTTTT CSARFPRHNTGELFF
TRBJ2-7 - - TRBV9 TGTGCCAGCAGCGTAGGACCCCGTCAGGCGGGCTTC CASSVGPRQAGF
TRBJ2-1 TRBD1 - TRBV15 TGTGCCACCTCCGGACAGGGGAGTTGGGACCATGAGCAGTTCTTC CATSGQGSWDHEQFF
TRBJ1-4 TRBD1 few TRBV7-3 TGTGCCAGCGGAGCCAGGGGGCGGTGGGAAAAACTGTTTTTT CASGARGRWEKLFF
TRBJ1-2 - once TRBV15 TGTGCCACCAGCAGAGATTTTGGGCATGGCTACACCTTC CATSRDFGHGYTF
TRBJ1-4 - - TRBV4-3 TGCGCCAGCAGCCGCACCCCGGGGAAGAGTGAAAAACTGTTTTTT CASSRTPGKSEKLFF
TRBJ1-3 - few TRBV9 TGTGCCAGCAGCGTAGAAGAAAACACCATATATTTT CASSVEENTIYF
TRBJ2-1 - - TRBV3-1 TGTGCCAGCAGCCCCGGGGCGGGCCGCGAGCAGTTCTTC CASSPGAGREQFF
TRBJ2-1 TRBD2 many TRBV5-1 TGCGCCAGCAGCTCGGGACTAGCGGACTACAATGAGCAGTTCTTC CASSSGLADYNEQFF
TRBJ1-1 - few TRBV20-1 TGCAGTGCCAACTACCCAGGTTTAATGAACACTGAAGCTTTCTTT CSANYPGLMNTEAFF
TRBJ2-7 - - TRBV29-1 TGCAGCGTTCGGGCCTTAACCCCCTACGAGCAGTACTTC CSVRALTPYEQYF
TRBJ1-1 - few TRBV20-1 TGCAGTGCCAAGCGGGTGAACACTGAAGTTTTCTTT CSAKRVNTEVFF
TRBJ1-5 - few TRBV20-1 TGCAGTGCTAGGGGGAGTCTTAGCAATCAGCCCCAGCATTTT CSARGSLSNQPQHF
TRBJ2-5 TRBD1 few TRBV28 TGTGCCAGCAGTGGGGACAGGCCGGAGGAGACCCAGTACTTC CASSGDRPEETQYF
TRBJ2-6 TRBD1 - TRBV5-1 TGCGCCAGCAGCTGGGACAGCTCCGGGGCCAACGTCCTGACTTTC CASSWDSSGANVLTF
TRBJ2-7 - once TRBV28 TGTGCCAGCACCACAGGGCCGACCTACGAGCAGTACTTC CASTTGPTYEQYF
TRBJ2-7 - - TRBV18 TGTGCCAGCTCACCACCGAGGGTCCCATATGAGCAGTACTTC CASSPPRVPYEQYF
TRBJ2-7 TRBD1 - TRBV7-3 TGTGCCAGCAGCCGTGGGACAGACAGATCCTACGAGCAGTACTTC CASSRGTDRSYEQYF
TRBJ2-5 - - TRBV7-9 TGTGCCAGCAGGGAGGGCCCAGAGGAGACCCAGTACTTC CASREGPEETQYF
TRBJ1-5 - - TRBV28 TGTGCCAGCGGCAGGGATAGCAATCAGCCCCAGCATTTT CASGRDSNQPQHF
TRBJ2-2 TRBD2 - TRBV7-3 TGTGCCAGCAGCTACGGGACTAGCGGGGGGGAGCTGTTTTTT CASSYGTSGGELFF
TRBJ2-1 - - TRBV7-2 TGTGCCAGCAGCTTAGGTCCGGGAGTGGGGAATGAGCAGTTCTTC CASSLGPGVGNEQFF
TRBJ2-7 - - TRBV6-1 TGTGCCAGCAGAAGGTCGGCAGGGCCGTTCTACGAGCAGTACTTC CASRRSAGPFYEQYF
TRBJ2-1 - few TRBV7-9 TGTGCCAGCAGCGCATTCACGGGAGAGAATGAGCAGTTCTTC CASSAFTGENEQFF
TRBJ2-2 - few TRBV9 TGTGCCAGCAGCGGGACCATAGCGACCGGGGAGCTGTTTTTT CASSGTIATGELFF
TRBJ2-1 TRBD2 - TRBV10-1 TGCGCCAGCAGTGACCTGACTAGCGGGAGTTTCCACAATGAGCAGTTCTTC CASSDLTSGSFHNEQFF
TRBJ2-2 TRBD1 few TRBV25-1 TGTGCCAGCTCCACAGGGGGCTCCCTCACCGGGGAGCTGTTTTTT CASSTGGSLTGELFF
TRBJ2-7 - - TRBV3-1 TGTGCCAGCAGCCGCGGGACAGACTCCTACGAGCAGTACTTC CASSRGTDSYEQYF
TRBJ2-6 - - TRBV29-1 TGCAGCGTTGAACCCTCTGGGGCCAACGTCCTGACTTTC CSVEPSGANVLTF
TRBJ2-1 - few TRBV7-9 TGTGCCAGCAGCTCAAACCGGGACGGGGACTACAATGAGCAGTTCTTC CASSSNRDGDYNEQFF
TRBJ2-7 - - TRBV4-2 TGTGCCAGCAGCGTCAGTAGCGCGCCCTACGAGCAGTACTTC CASSVSSAPYEQYF
TRBJ1-1 - - TRBV28 TGTGCCAGCAGTTGGTCGGGTACTCCTGAAGCTTTCTTT CASSWSGTPEAFF